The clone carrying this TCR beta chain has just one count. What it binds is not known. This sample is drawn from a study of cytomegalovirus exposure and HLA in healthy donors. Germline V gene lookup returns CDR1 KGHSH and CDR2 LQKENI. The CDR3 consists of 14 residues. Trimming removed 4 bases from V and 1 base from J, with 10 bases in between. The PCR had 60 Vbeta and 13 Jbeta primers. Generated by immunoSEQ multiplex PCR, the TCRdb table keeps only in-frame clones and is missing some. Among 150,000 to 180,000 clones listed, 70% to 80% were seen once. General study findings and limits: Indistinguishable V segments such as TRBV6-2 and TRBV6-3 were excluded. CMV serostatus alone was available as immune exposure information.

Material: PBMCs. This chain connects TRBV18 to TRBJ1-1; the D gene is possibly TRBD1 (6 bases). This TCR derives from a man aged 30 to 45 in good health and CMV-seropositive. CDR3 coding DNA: TGTGCCAGCTCACAGGGACACACGAACACTGAAGCTTTCTTT. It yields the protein CASSQGHTNTEAFF.